Below are 25 T cell receptor beta chains sequenced from a single sample in a study of OX40 agonist ivuxolimab in advanced cancers. Clones were read by immunoSEQ multiplex PCR, and TCRdb kept only the in-frame ones, dropping some. The data show some 150,000 clones, with less than 95% seen just once and approximately 1.1% held by the top ten. The sequences come from CD4+ or CD8+ T cells sorted from blood, collected in a trial of the OX40 agonist ivuxolimab. Receptor source: an adult with an advanced solid tumor such as melanoma, head and neck, liver or kidney cancer.

The chain links TRBV28 to TRBJ1-1; D is possibly TRBD1 (6 bases). Trimming cost V 2 bases and J 1 base, with 11 bases left between them. This CDR3 has 15 residues. Per the germline V gene, CDR1 is MDHEN and CDR2 is SYDVKM. CDR3 protein: CASSLPGATNTEAFF. Here the CDR3 DNA reads TGTGCCAGCAGTTTACCGGGGGCCACGAACACTGAAGCTTTCTTT.

The rearrangement uses TRBV28 and TRBJ2-6; 8 bases match TRBD1. The germline V gene encodes CDR1 MDHEN and CDR2 SYDVKM. This CDR3 region has 18 residues. With 5 bases clipped from V and 0 bases from J, the junction kept 9 bases outside the gene matches. The CDR3 sequence is CASSPRQGSNSGANVLTF. CDR3 in DNA: TGTGCCAGCAGTCCCAGACAGGGGTCGAACTCTGGGGCCAACGTCCTGACTTTC.

This rearrangement joins TRBV7-2 to TRBJ1-2, with no clear D. There are 15 residues in the CDR3. Germline assignment: CDR1 SGHTA and CDR2 FQGNSA. Trimming took 5 bases from V and 6 from J, leaving 19 bases between them. In DNA, the CDR3 is TGTGCCAGCAGCACAATTAGTCGTTCAGAGAATGGCTACACCTTC. Protein product: CASSTISRSENGYTF.

The genes are TRBV6-1 and TRBJ2-7; D is undetermined. The V end lost 2 bases, the J end lost 6 bases, and 5 bases lay between the germline ends. Germline loops: CDR1 MNHNS, CDR2 SASEGT. The CDR3 totals 11 residues. The CDR3 here is CASSELTEQYF. The CDR3 bases are TGTGCCAGCAGTGAACTAACCGAGCAGTACTTC.

V is TRBV28 and J is TRBJ2-5; D is uncertain. Between the trimmed V and J ends, which lost 10 bases and 5 bases, there was a span of 17 bases. Germline values: CDR1 MDHEN, CDR2 SYDVKM. This CDR3 region has 13 residues. CDR3 sequence (DNA): TGTGCCACGTCAGTCCCGATCGGGGAGACCCAGTACTTC. Residues: CATSVPIGETQYF.

The chain employs TRBV7-6 and TRBJ2-2; 7 bases fit TRBD1. This CDR3 has 14 amino acids. The trim removed 5 bases at V and 3 bases at J, leaving 3 bases unmatched. Germline V lookup: CDR1 SGHVS, CDR2 FNYEAQ. The CDR3 nucleotides read TGTGCCAGCAGCAGAGGGACAGACACCGGGGAGCTGTTTTTT. It yields the protein CASSRGTDTGELFF.

The rearrangement joins TRBV19 to TRBJ2-4, with D maybe TRBD2 (5 bases). CDR1 is LNHDA, CDR2 SQIVND, per germline (reference sequence). This CDR3 has 14 residues. V lost 5 bases and J lost 7, with 15 bases in between. The DNA of the CDR3 is TGTGCCAGTAGTGAGGGCCATACTAGGAACATTCAGTACTTC. Its translation: CASSEGHTRNIQYF.

This rearrangement joins TRBV7-6 to TRBJ2-5, with TRBD2 as a possible D gene (6 bases). The CDR3 length is 14 residues. Germline CDR1 is SGHVS and CDR2 is FNYEAQ. The V and J ends lost 5 bases and 5 bases respectively, with 15 bases between them. Here the CDR3 DNA reads TGTGCCAGCAGCCCTCTGGGGGGTATGGAGACCCAGTACTTC. It codes for CASSPLGGMETQYF.

The V call is TRBV5-1, the J call TRBJ2-1; 13 positions match TRBD2. CDR3 length: 19 residues. Per the germline V gene, CDR1 is SGHRS and CDR2 is YFSETQ. Trimming took 4 bases from V and 2 from J; bases not matched to a gene: 12. The CDR3 region is CASSRGGLAGWGPYNEQFF. CDR3 nucleotides: TGCGCCAGCAGCCGTGGGGGACTAGCGGGGTGGGGACCCTACAATGAGCAGTTCTTC.

A few counts support this clone. V is TRBV5-4 and J is TRBJ2-2; D uncertain. V dropped 4 bases and J dropped 1 base, with 11 bases sitting between them. Germline CDR1 reads SGHNT; CDR2 reads YYREEE (reference sequence). This CDR3 is 15 amino acids long. For the CDR3, the DNA is TGTGCCAGCAGCGCCGCGAAGCGGAACACCGGGGAGCTGTTTTTT. Amino acids: CASSAAKRNTGELFF.

V gene TRBV9 combines with J gene TRBJ1-1, with 8 positions matching TRBD1. CDR1 SGDLS and CDR2 YYNGEE come from the germline V gene. Losses at the gene ends were 3 bases for V and 3 bases for J; bases not matched to a gene: 4. This CDR3 contains 14 residues. CDR3 bases: TGTGCCAGCAGCGCCGGACAGGGTTACACTGAAGCTTTCTTT. Residues: CASSAGQGYTEAFF.

The chain combines TRBV9 with TRBJ1-1, with D possibly matching TRBD1 (5 bases). CDR3 length: 16 amino acids. The germline CDR1 and CDR2 sequences are SGDLS and YYNGEE. Trimming stripped 0 bases from V and 0 bases from J, with 12 bases between. The CDR3 nucleotides are TGTGCCAGCAGCGTAGGGGGCCTGGGGGTGAACACTGAAGCTTTCTTT. Amino acids: CASSVGGLGVNTEAFF. The variable domain in full, completed from reference TRBV9 and TRBJ1-1, reads DSGVTQTPKHLITATGQRVTLRCSPRSGDLSVYWYQQSLDQGLQFLIQYYNGEERAKGNILERFSAQQFPDLHSELNLSSLELGDSALYFCASSVGGLGVNTEAFFGQGTRLTVV.

The chain uses TRBV19 and TRBJ1-2, with 7 bases lining up with TRBD1. With V trimmed by 9 bases and J by 4 bases, 8 bases remained unmatched. Germline CDR1 is LNHDA and CDR2 is SQIVND (reference sequence). CDR3 length equals 13 residues. The CDR3 nucleotides are TGTGCCAGCACCGACAGGGTCTCCTATGGCTACACCTTC. This codes for CASTDRVSYGYTF.

J is TRBJ2-1 and V is TRBV28; D is unclear. The CDR3 runs 12 residues. Trimming shortened V by 5 bases and J by 9 bases, and 11 bases separated the two germline ends. Germline CDR1 and CDR2: MDHEN and SYDVKM. Here the CDR3 DNA reads TGTGCCAGCAGTAGTACCGGGCTTGAGCAGTTCTTC. Its translation: CASSSTGLEQFF. Full variable domain (missing parts from reference TRBV28 and TRBJ2-1): DVKVTQSSRYLVKRTGEKVFLECVQDMDHENMFWYRQDPGLGLRLIYFSYDVKMKEKGDIPEGYSVSREKKERFSLILESASTNQTSMYLCASSSTGLEQFFGPGTRLTVL.

This chain connects TRBV5-4 to TRBJ2-3; TRBD2 matches at 10 bases. This CDR3 contains 15 residues. Germline assignment: CDR1 SGHNT and CDR2 YYREEE (reference sequence). Trimming took 5 bases from V and 4 from J; bases not matched to a gene: 7. Written as DNA, the CDR3 is TGTGCCAGCAGACCTAGCGGGAGAGCATCAGATACGCAGTATTTT. This translates into CASRPSGRASDTQYF.

The J gene is TRBJ2-5, the V gene TRBV20-1; D perhaps matches TRBD1 (5 bases). The germline V gene has CDR1 DFQATT and CDR2 SNEGSKA (reference sequence). The CDR3 consists of 11 residues. V lost 4 bases and J 7 bases, leaving 10 bases between the germline ends. CDR3 sequence reads: CSAKGPGTQYF. As DNA, the CDR3 is TGCAGTGCTAAGGGGCCGGGGACCCAGTACTTC.

V usage is TRBV30 and J usage is TRBJ1-5; maybe TRBD1 (5 bases). Per germline, CDR1 GTSNPN and CDR2 SVGIG (reference sequence). The CDR3 is 13 residues long. V lost 7 bases, J lost 3 bases, and 13 bases lay in between. CDR3 DNA sequence: TGTGCCTTGACCCGGGACCACAATCAGCCCCAGCATTTT. It specifies CALTRDHNQPQHF.

The chain couples TRBV11-2 to TRBJ2-7; 9 nucleotides agree with TRBD2. This CDR3 spans 16 amino acids. CDR1 SGHAT and CDR2 FQNNGV come from the germline V gene. The ends lost 1 base at V and 2 bases at J; junction bases unmatched: 6. Here the CDR3 DNA reads TGTGCCAGCAGCTTAGTGGGCGGGAGGGGCCCCTACGAGCAGTACTTC. As protein: CASSLVGGRGPYEQYF.

The chain carries TRBV18 and TRBJ2-7; 7 bases fit TRBD1. Germline-derived CDR1 and CDR2 are KGHSH and LQKENI. CDR3 size: 14 residues. J was trimmed by 4 bases and V by 1 base; bases with no gene match: 4. The CDR3 region has the DNA TGTGCCAGCTCACCACGACAGGGCGAATACGAGCAGTACTTC. This translates into CASSPRQGEYEQYF.

This sequence joins TRBV20-1 and TRBJ2-1; D might be TRBD1 (5 bases). Trimming left V 6 bases short and J 6 bases short, with 9 bases between. The CDR3 consists of 11 residues. CDR1 is DFQATT, CDR2 SNEGSKA, per germline (reference sequence). The CDR3 here is CSAETGNEQFF. The CDR3 DNA reads TGCAGTGCAGAAACAGGCAATGAGCAGTTCTTC.

This clone was counted a few times. V and J are TRBV28 and TRBJ2-7; D gene unclear. The CDR3 contains 12 residues. CDR1 and CDR2 from the germline V gene are MDHEN and SYDVKM. Trimming cost V 6 bases and J 6 bases, with 12 bases left between them. The CDR3 loop reads CASRLTFGEQYF. The CDR3 DNA follows: TGTGCCAGCAGGCTGACCTTTGGCGAGCAGTACTTC.

The chain recombines TRBV7-8 with TRBJ2-7, with 9 bases identical to TRBD1. In germline, CDR1 is SGHVS, CDR2 FQNEAQ. The junction had 4 bases not matched to a gene; V was cut back by 4 bases and J by 3 bases. The CDR3 spans 14 residues. CDR3 coding DNA: TGTGCCAGCAGCTCTTGGGACAGGGTCTACGAGCAGTACTTC. Amino acid sequence: CASSSWDRVYEQYF.

The CDR3 reads CASSLRGVAKNIQYF. The CDR3 nucleotides read TGTGCCAGCAGCTTACGGGGCGTAGCCAAAAACATTCAGTACTTC. The genes are TRBV7-9 and TRBJ2-4, with D perhaps TRBD1 or TRBD2 (5 bases each). Looked up from germline, CDR1 is SEHNR and CDR2 is FQNEAQ (reference sequence). V dropped 2 bases and J dropped 0 bases, with 8 bases sitting between them. This CDR3 has 15 amino acids.

Only one count was recorded for this clone. The chain uses TRBV10-1 and TRBJ2-1, with 9 bases identical to TRBD2. This CDR3 contains 17 residues. V was clipped by 2 bases and J by 4 bases; unmatched bases: 9. Germline lookup yields CDR1 WNHNN and CDR2 SYGVQD (reference sequence). This CDR3 reads CASSEGRLAETYNEQFF. The CDR3 region has the DNA TGCGCCAGCAGTGAGGGTCGACTAGCGGAAACTTACAATGAGCAGTTCTTC.

The chain employs TRBV28 and TRBJ1-5, with D perhaps matching TRBD1 (5 bases). This CDR3 comprises 17 residues. V was cut by 3 bases and J by 3 bases, with 18 bases left in between. CDR1 MDHEN and CDR2 SYDVKM come from the germline V gene. The CDR3 region has the DNA TGTGCCAGCAGTTTGCCCCTTCACAGGACACTCAATCAGCCCCAGCATTTT. Residues: CASSLPLHRTLNQPQHF.